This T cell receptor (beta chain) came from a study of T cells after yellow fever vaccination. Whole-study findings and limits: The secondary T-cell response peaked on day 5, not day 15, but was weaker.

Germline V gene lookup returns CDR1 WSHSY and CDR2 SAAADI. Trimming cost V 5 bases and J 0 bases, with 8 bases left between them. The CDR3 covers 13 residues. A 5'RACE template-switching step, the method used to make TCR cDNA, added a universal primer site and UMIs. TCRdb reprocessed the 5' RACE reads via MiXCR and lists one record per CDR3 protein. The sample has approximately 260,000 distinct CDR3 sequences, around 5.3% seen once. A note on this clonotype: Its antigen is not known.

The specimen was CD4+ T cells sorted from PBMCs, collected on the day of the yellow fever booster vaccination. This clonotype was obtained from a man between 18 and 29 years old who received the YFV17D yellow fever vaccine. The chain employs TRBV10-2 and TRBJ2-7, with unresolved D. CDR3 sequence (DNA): TGCGCCAGCAGTCCTTGGGCCTCCTACGAGCAGTACTTC. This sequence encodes CASSPWASYEQYF.